The 12 T cell receptor beta chains presented below share a single source sample, sequenced in a study of T cells in Graves' hyperthyroidism and ophthalmopathy. Researchers took RNA transcripts and amplified the TCR beta CDR3 regions from them. The TCR CDR3 first-round RT-PCR relied on the HTBI primer set. TCRdb reanalysed the multiplex PCR reads using MiXCR and keeps one entry per CDR3 protein. The table lists about 620,000 distinct CDR3 sequences, about 17% of them singletons. The sample taken for sequencing was blood. The receptor set was obtained from a woman aged 25-40 years with Graves' hyperthyroidism.

This clonotype appeared many times. The chain joins TRBV7-9 to TRBJ2-3; D ambiguous. The V gene's germline CDR1 is SEHNR and CDR2 FQNEAQ (reference sequence). CDR3 length equals 13 residues. V was shortened by 0 bases and J by 5 bases, with 6 bases between the two germline ends. CDR3: CASSLAERDTQYF. For the CDR3, the DNA is TGTGCCAGCAGCTTAGCTGAGCGAGATACGCAGTATTTT. The full variable domain, in which reference TRBV7-9 and TRBJ2-3 provide the parts outside the CDR3, is DTGVSQNPRHKITKRGQNVTFRCDPISEHNRLYWYRQTLGQGPEFLTYFQNEAQLEKSRLLSDRFSAERPKGSFSTLEIQRTEQGDSAMYLCASSLAERDTQYFGPGTRLTVL.

This clonotype was counted only a few times. V usage is TRBV13 and J usage is TRBJ2-1; D is ambiguous. Trimming pared 9 bases from V and 0 bases from J, leaving 6 bases between. The germline V gene has CDR1 PRHDT and CDR2 FYEKMQ (reference sequence). This CDR3 has 12 residues. The CDR3 here is CASQSSYNEQFF. The CDR3 nucleotides are TGTGCCAGTCAAAGCTCCTACAATGAGCAGTTCTTC.

This clonotype was counted ten times or more. This chain connects TRBV11-2 to TRBJ2-2; D unresolved. Trimming left V 4 bases short and J 7 bases short, with 10 bases between. Germline values: CDR1 SGHAT, CDR2 FQNNGV. The CDR3 runs 13 residues. Here the CDR3 reads CASSSATVGELFF. Here the CDR3 DNA reads TGTGCCAGCAGCTCCGCTACTGTCGGGGAGCTGTTTTTT.

This clonotype was counted many times. This rearrangement joins TRBV20-1 to TRBJ2-1; 7 bases agree with TRBD1. Germline CDR1 DFQATT, CDR2 SNEGSKA (reference sequence). The V and J ends lost 3 bases and 4 bases, in that order; junction bases with no gene match: 9. The CDR3 sequence is 15 residues long. In DNA, the CDR3 is TGCAGTGCTAGTAGTAGGGACAGCCAATACAATGAGCAGTTCTTC. It specifies CSASSRDSQYNEQFF.

This clonotype was recorded many times. The chain has TRBV12-3 or TRBV12-4 and TRBJ2-7, with 7 bases that match TRBD2. V gave up 1 base and J gave up 5 bases; unmatched junction bases: 8. This CDR3 is 15 amino acids long. The CDR3 sequence is CASSLVAGEVDEQYF. As DNA, the CDR3 is TGTGCCAGCAGTTTAGTCGCGGGAGAGGTCGACGAGCAGTACTTC.

The chain employs TRBV24-1 and TRBJ1-5; 7 nucleotides align to TRBD1. Germline V gene lookup returns CDR1 KGHDR and CDR2 SFDVKD. The CDR3 extends over 15 amino acids. V lost 3 bases, J lost 6 bases, and 7 bases stayed unmatched. Written as DNA, the CDR3 is TGTGCCACCAGTGATCCTAGACAGGGCTCTCAGCCCCAGCATTTT. This codes for CATSDPRQGSQPQHF.

This clonotype was detected ten times or more. The V and J genes are TRBV20-1 and TRBJ2-7; weak D call: TRBD1 (5 bases). V gave up 4 bases and J gave up 0 bases, with 13 bases separating them. The germline V gene encodes CDR1 DFQATT and CDR2 SNEGSKA (reference sequence). The CDR3 is made up of 14 amino acids. CDR3 sequence: CSATRQPNSYEQYF. Here the CDR3 DNA reads TGCAGTGCTACCCGACAGCCGAACTCCTACGAGCAGTACTTC.

This clonotype was seen a handful of times. V gene TRBV6-1 combines with J gene TRBJ2-1, with a possible D match to TRBD2 (6 bases). The CDR3 has 11 amino acids. CDR1 MNHNS and CDR2 SASEGT come from the germline V gene. Trimming removed 10 bases at V and 4 bases at J, with 8 bases between. This CDR3 reads CAMAGYNEQFF. Written as DNA, the CDR3 is TGTGCCATGGCGGGATACAATGAGCAGTTCTTC.

The J gene is TRBJ1-2, the V gene TRBV6-1; TRBD1 agrees at 10 bases. After removal of 5 bases from V and 10 bases from J, the junction contained 10 bases not matched to a gene. The CDR3 has 14 residues. CDR1 is MNHNS, CDR2 SASEGT, per germline. The CDR3 spells CASSYSTGTGDYTF. CDR3 nucleotides: TGTGCCAGCAGTTATTCCACCGGGACAGGGGACTACACCTTC.

The DNA of the CDR3 is TGCGCCAGCAGCCAAGTATTCAGGGGCTCCTACGAGCAGTACTTC. Translating it yields CASSQVFRGSYEQYF. The chain carries TRBV4-3 and TRBJ2-7; possible D gene TRBD1, 6 bases. Looked up from germline, CDR1 is LGHNA and CDR2 is YSLEER. The ends were cut back, 1 base at V and 0 bases at J, with 10 bases in the middle. CDR3 length: 15 amino acids.

This CDR3 is CASKIIGDGADTQYF. The CDR3 bases are TGTGCCAGTAAGATAATCGGGGATGGGGCAGATACGCAGTATTTT. The chain has TRBV19 and TRBJ2-3, with a tentative D call TRBD2 (5 bases). Between the trimmed V and J ends, which lost 7 bases and 4 bases, there was a span of 18 bases. The CDR3 contains 15 residues. The V gene's germline CDR1 is LNHDA and CDR2 SQIVND (reference sequence).

This clonotype was seen more than once but under ten times. This chain links TRBV27 with TRBJ1-5; possible D gene TRBD1, 6 bases. In germline, CDR1 is MNHEY, CDR2 SMNVEV (reference sequence). V lost 7 bases, J lost 4 bases, and 17 bases lay in between. The CDR3 contains 15 residues. The CDR3 DNA sequence: TGTGCCAGCAAGTCCCTGGCAGGGGAGAATCAGCCCCAGCATTTT. It is translated as CASKSLAGENQPQHF.